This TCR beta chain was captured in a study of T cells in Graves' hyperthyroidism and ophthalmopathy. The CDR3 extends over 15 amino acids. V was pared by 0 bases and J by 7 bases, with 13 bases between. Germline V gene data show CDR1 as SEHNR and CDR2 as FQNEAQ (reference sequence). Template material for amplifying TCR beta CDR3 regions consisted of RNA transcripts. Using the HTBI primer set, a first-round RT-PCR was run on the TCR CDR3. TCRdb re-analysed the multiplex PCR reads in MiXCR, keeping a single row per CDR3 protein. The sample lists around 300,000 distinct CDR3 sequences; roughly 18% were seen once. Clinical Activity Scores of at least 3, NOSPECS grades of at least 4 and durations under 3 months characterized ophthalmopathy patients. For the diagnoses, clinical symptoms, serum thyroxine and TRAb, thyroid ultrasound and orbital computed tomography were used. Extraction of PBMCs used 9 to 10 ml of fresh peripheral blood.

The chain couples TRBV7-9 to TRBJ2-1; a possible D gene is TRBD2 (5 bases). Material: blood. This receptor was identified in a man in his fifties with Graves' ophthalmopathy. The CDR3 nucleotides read TGTGCCAGCAGCTTAGCTAGCGTTCCGGTGAATGAGCAGTTCTTC. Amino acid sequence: CASSLASVPVNEQFF.